This T cell receptor beta chain was captured in a study of metastatic and nonmetastatic thyroid tumors. Before thyroid surgery, none of the patients had received any treatment. At least ten counts were recorded for this clone. TCRdb re-called clones via MiXCR from the PCR reads. The table includes tens of thousands of clones, more than 25% detected once. The CDR3 covers 14 residues. Trimming took 1 base from V and 4 from J, leaving 9 bases between them. In germline, CDR1 is SNHLY, CDR2 FYNNEI. The chain links TRBV2 to TRBJ2-3; D is ambiguous. Source material: blood. The sequence came from a male donor with papillary thyroid cancer or a benign thyroid nodule (not recorded which). Some clones in this sample may be carry-over from other donors' samples. This chain's CDR3 is CASSEDRGSDTQYF. The CDR3 region has the DNA TGTGCCAGCAGTGAAGACAGAGGATCAGATACGCAGTATTTT.